Each of the 17 T cell receptor beta chains below was sequenced from the same sample in a study of blood T cell repertoires in COVID-19. Using immunoSEQ multiplex PCR, the repertoire was profiled, and TCRdb retains in-frame clones only, with some absent. This sample has over 75,000 clones, with around four fifths found just once. The sequenced sample consisted of peripheral blood. The receptor set was obtained from a human donor in a cohort sampled during active COVID-19.

This sequence joins TRBV4-1 and TRBJ1-5; D unresolved. The V end lost 3 bases, the J end lost 4 bases, and 13 bases lay between the germline ends. Germline CDR1 and CDR2: MGHRA and YSYEKL. There are 15 residues in the CDR3. CDR3 sequence: CASSHPVTGNQPQHF. The DNA for the CDR3 is TGCGCCAGCAGCCATCCCGTGACGGGAAATCAGCCCCAGCATTTT.

This clone was picked up one time. The chain recombines TRBV7-2 with TRBJ2-1; TRBD1 aligns across 9 bases. Trimming at V came to 5 bases and at J to 4 bases, leaving 9 bases not matched to a gene. CDR1 and CDR2 from the germline V gene are SGHTA and FQGNSA. This CDR3 is 16 amino acids long. This CDR3 is CASSRDRDRAYNEQFF. The CDR3 region has the DNA TGTGCCAGCAGCCGTGACCGGGACAGGGCGTACAATGAGCAGTTCTTC.

V is TRBV18 and J is TRBJ2-3; 9 nucleotides match TRBD1. Germline V lookup: CDR1 KGHSH, CDR2 LQKENI. Trimming removed 0 bases from V and 4 bases from J; junction bases left unmatched: 2. The CDR3 has 15 amino acids. The chain's CDR3 is CASSPPGQGPDTQYF. The DNA for the CDR3 is TGTGCCAGCTCACCACCGGGACAGGGACCAGATACGCAGTATTTT.

V is TRBV7-9 and J is TRBJ2-7; D unclear. The CDR3 covers 14 residues. The germline gives CDR1 SEHNR, CDR2 FQNEAQ (reference sequence). The V and J ends lost 0 bases and 5 bases respectively, with 11 bases between them. The CDR3, as DNA: TGTGCCAGCAGCTTAGCCATGAGTAACCACGAGCAGTACTTC. Amino acid sequence: CASSLAMSNHEQYF. The full variable domain, rest sourced from reference TRBV7-9 and TRBJ2-7, is DTGVSQNPRHKITKRGQNVTFRCDPISEHNRLYWYRQTLGQGPEFLTYFQNEAQLEKSRLLSDRFSAERPKGSFSTLEIQRTEQGDSAMYLCASSLAMSNHEQYFGPGTRLTVT.

This sequence joins TRBV3-1 (or the pseudogene TRBV3-2) and TRBJ2-1, with TRBD2 matching over 9 bases. The CDR3 runs 14 residues. Germline V gene lookup returns CDR1 LGHDT and CDR2 YNNKEL (reference sequence). Trimming cost V 1 base and J 9 bases; bases outside gene matches: 4. The chain's CDR3 is CASSQVVAGAEQFF. The CDR3 nucleotides read TGTGCCAGCAGCCAAGTTGTAGCGGGAGCTGAGCAGTTCTTC.

The chain combines TRBV5-1 with TRBJ2-1; 10 nucleotides align to TRBD1. This CDR3 is 17 amino acids long. V was pared by 1 base and J by 8 bases, with 12 bases of the junction left unmatched. Germline V gene sequence: CDR1 SGHRS, CDR2 YFSETQ. The CDR3 DNA reads as TGCGCCAGCAGCTTGACCGGACAGGGGGAAGGTAAGGATGAGCAGTTCTTC. Protein sequence: CASSLTGQGEGKDEQFF.

The rearrangement links TRBV28 to TRBJ1-6; maybe TRBD1 (5 bases). The V and J ends lost 2 bases and 8 bases respectively, with 13 bases between them. This CDR3 comprises 15 residues. Germline V gene data show CDR1 as MDHEN and CDR2 as SYDVKM. This CDR3 is CASSLPDRFDSPLHF. The CDR3 region has the DNA TGTGCCAGCAGTTTACCCGACAGATTTGATTCACCCCTCCACTTT.

A single count supports this clone. The CDR3 bases are TGTGCCAGCAGTTTTGGGGGGGGACACTCTGGAAACACCATATATTTT. Encoded protein: CASSFGGGHSGNTIYF. V is TRBV28 and J is TRBJ1-3, with D tentatively TRBD1 (6 bases). Germline CDR1 and CDR2: MDHEN and SYDVKM. The CDR3 is 16 amino acids. V was shortened by 3 bases and J by 0 bases, with 12 bases between the two germline ends.

The CDR3 bases are TGTGCCTGGAGTGTAGTCCCTGGCAGTTTGAACACTGAAGCTTTCTTT. This codes for CAWSVVPGSLNTEAFF. The chain carries TRBV30 and TRBJ1-1; D is undetermined. CDR1 is GTSNPN, CDR2 SVGIG, per germline (reference sequence). Trimming removed 0 bases at V and 0 bases at J, with 14 bases between. The CDR3 totals 16 residues.

The chain combines TRBV6-5 with TRBJ2-5; unclear D gene. The germline V gene has CDR1 MNHEY and CDR2 SVGAGI. This CDR3 contains 14 residues. Deletions cut 2 bases from V and 5 bases from J, with 12 bases between. CDR3 loop: CASSYLSRMETQYF. CDR3 bases: TGTGCCAGCAGTTACCTGTCGCGGATGGAGACCCAGTACTTC.

The chain couples TRBV7-2 to TRBJ2-7; TRBD1 matches 7 bases. Germline V gives CDR1 SGHTA, CDR2 FQGNSA. This CDR3 comprises 14 residues. Unmatched junction bases numbered 5, after V lost 5 bases and J lost 1 base. CDR3 nucleotide sequence: TGTGCCAGCAGCCCGAAGACAGGGTCCTACGAGCAGTACTTC. Translated, it gives CASSPKTGSYEQYF.

V is TRBV23-1 and J is TRBJ1-5, with D perhaps matching TRBD1 (6 bases). TRBV23-1 is an open reading frame whose function is uncertain. Trimming removed 2 bases from V and 6 bases from J, with 11 bases in between. The CDR3 has 14 residues. The CDR3 DNA reads TGCGCCAGCAGTCAAACAGGGAAGATTCAGCCCCAGCATTTT. The encoded protein is CASSQTGKIQPQHF.

This clone was picked up a small number of times. This chain connects TRBV7-2 to TRBJ1-2, with TRBD1 matching 7 bases. CDR3 length equals 15 residues. V shed 3 bases and J 6 bases; nucleotides not matched to a gene: 10. In germline, CDR1 is SGHTA, CDR2 FQGNSA. The CDR3 region has the DNA TGTGCCAGCAGCTTTGGGGGACAGCAAGTTAATGGCTACACCTTC. This sequence encodes CASSFGGQQVNGYTF.

The rearrangement joins TRBV16 to TRBJ2-3, with 9 bases lining up with TRBD1. The CDR3 has 16 amino acids. CDR1 and CDR2 from the germline V gene are KGHSY and FQNENV. V trimming: 1 base; J trimming: 4 bases; junction bases outside the gene matches: 6. The CDR3 reads CASSQLDRGSSDTQYF. Here the CDR3 DNA reads TGTGCCAGCAGCCAATTAGACAGGGGGTCTTCAGATACGCAGTATTTT.

Only a few counts were recorded for this clone. The chain recombines TRBV15 with TRBJ2-7; 10 positions agree with TRBD1. The CDR3 contains 14 residues. In germline, CDR1 is LNHNV, CDR2 YYDKDF (reference sequence). The junction had 4 bases not matched to a gene; V was cut back by 3 bases and J by 5 bases. CDR3 sequence reads: CATSRGDRGNEQYF. DNA for the CDR3: TGTGCCACCAGCAGGGGGGACAGGGGCAACGAGCAGTACTTC.

The chain joins TRBV5-1 to TRBJ2-2, with TRBD1 identical over 9 bases. J was trimmed by 6 bases and V by 0 bases; bases with no gene match: 6. Germline CDR1 is SGHRS and CDR2 is YFSETQ. The CDR3 contains 16 residues. The CDR3 DNA is TGCGCCAGCAGCTTGGGGACAGGGGCCGTCGCCGGGGAGCTGTTTTTT. Its protein product is CASSLGTGAVAGELFF.

This rearrangement joins TRBV28 to TRBJ1-5; the match to TRBD1 covers 9 bases. Unmatched junction bases numbered 6, after V lost 2 bases and J lost 1 base. The CDR3 consists of 17 residues. Germline V lookup: CDR1 MDHEN, CDR2 SYDVKM. CDR3 sequence (DNA): TGTGCCAGCAGTTTAATCGACGGACAGGGGAGCAATCAGCCCCAGCATTTT. Translated, it gives CASSLIDGQGSNQPQHF.